The entry below gives a single T cell receptor (beta chain) sequence along with its context. This clone was counted a few times. Its antigen is currently not known. No much larger clone is present one base from it, and per-base qualities are unavailable. Other DNA sequences from this sample encode an identical CDR3 as well. Healthy HIV-negative adults with no recently reported acute infections or vaccinations were included as donors. Every donor was a Caucasian adult residing in Nashville, Tennessee, USA. CD4+ T cells were enriched through magnetic negative selection, after which naive cells were positively selected on CD45RA and the remaining negative fraction served as the memory subset. Blood was collected by leukapheresis, and PBMCs were isolated by Ficoll-Histopaque density gradient centrifugation and then cryopreserved in liquid nitrogen vapor phase. Purity and quantity of every magnetically sorted T cell population were checked by analytical flow cytometry. Each sorted fraction had its genomic DNA isolated and then quantified by UV absorbance on a Nanodrop 2000c.

These data originate in a study of shared clonotypes between healthy human individuals (dated by TCRdb to 2019 to 2021). Background on the whole study: The cohort comprised a couple of women and a few men aged 18 to 49 years. For each donor, CD4 naive and CD4 memory were each given three plates, CD8 naive was given two plates, and CD8 memory was given one plate. Blood TCR repertoires of roughly 5 healthy adults were deeply sequenced to estimate repertoire size and the extent of clonotype sharing between individuals. Libraries were prepared and TCR repertoires were sequenced by different laboratories using diverse techniques, in order to increase sequencing depth and limit assay-specific biases. Leukapheresis yielded between about 0.9 and 9 billion PBMCs per donor. Broader findings and caveats from the paper: Sampling was limited to blood, and TCR repertoires in tissue likely differ from TCR repertoires in blood. Based on pairwise subsampling, the degree of clonotype sharing among donors was expected to be affected by sequencing depth. Even with the large sequencing depth, rarefaction of the sorted-subset datasets indicated that sequencing was incomplete. When a few donors were compared, the shared fraction of clonotypes was about 5.5% for naive CD4, over 3% for naive CD8, roughly 2.5% for memory CD4, and 0.3% to 0.5% for memory CD8. Naive subsets generally had larger estimated clonotype richness than memory subsets. Compared with non-shared clonotypes, clonotypes shared by all four sorted-subset donors had higher generation probabilities. The small number of donors limited the genetic and exposure-history diversity represented.

Using the deep immunoSEQ assay, TCR CDR3 regions were amplified from genomic DNA by multiplex PCR. Genomic DNA extracted from each cell subset was distributed evenly over all wells of several immunoSEQ 96-well plates, and each plate served as one replicate. For sorted subsets, each replicate PCR was loaded with roughly 200 ng genomic DNA, equivalent to approximately 27,000 T cell genomes. The purified libraries were quantified using a Qubit 3.0 fluorometer, sized with a Bioanalyzer 2100, and then quantified again using the KAPA Library Quantification kit. Every immunoSEQ 96-well plate was sequenced on a dedicated single-read 150-cycle Illumina NextSeq 550 flow cell. The original methods were these. Because the immunoSEQ output held only junctional sequences and lacked quality scores, the filtering could not match the filtering applied to full-length reads. Sequences were annotated with PyIR, a Python wrapper for IgBLAST v1.9, and V/J genes and CDR3 were assigned using IMGT germline references. Any read was removed if the V/J assignment was weak (E-value above 1e-6), the CDR3 was missing, or the read contained stop codons, out-of-frame junctions, or ambiguous translated residues. V3J clonotypes were defined as sequences sharing the same inferred V gene, J gene, and CDR3 amino acid sequence. To compute the percentage overlap between repertoires, the number of shared unique clonotypes was divided by the size of the smaller repertoire. Repertoire richness was assessed with RTK rarefaction, the Chao1 estimator, and Recon v2.1 estimates of unobserved clonotypes. Generation probabilities for all TCRbeta clonotypes obtained by the gDNA method from four donors were computed using OLGA. This immuneACCESS table, as held by TCRdb, lists in-frame sequences with V and J called but not all clones. Of the missing ones, under half trace to an unresolved V gene in checked studies; the others have no known cause. The DNA was the basis for D and trimming; V, J and clone size are from that table. For this sample the table gives some 1,100,000 clones, of which around 82% were detected only once. Jointly, the top ten make up more than 0.45% of the sample.

V is reduced by 3 bases and J by 5 bases, leaving a spacing of 6 bases between them. The germline V gene (reference sequence) provides CDR1 LNHDA and CDR2 SQIVND. The CDR3 runs 12 residues from the cysteine to the phenylalanine. The CDR3 DNA has 36 bases and is translated from base 1. This clonotype originated in a man aged 18 to 29 in good health. Some clones in this sample may be carry-over from other donors' samples. The receptor chain draws on TRBV19 and TRBJ2-3; the D gene identity is not certain. The source material was memory CD4+ T cells from PBMCs. The sample's cell subset or site label, decoded: CD45RA-negative fraction. The CDR3 reads CASSIRGDTQYF. The sequenced DNA: TGTGCCAGTAGTATTAGAGGAGATACGCAGTATTTT.